The present entry profiles one T cell receptor (beta chain) with its context. The source of the sample is a study of blood T cell repertoires in COVID-19. Libraries were prepared by immunoSEQ multiplex PCR; TCRdb keeps only in-frame clonotypes and omits some of them. This repertoire shows 150,000 to 250,000 clones, approximately 94% found once; its top ten account for roughly 0.76%. The CDR3 spans 16 residues. Germline CDR1 is MGHRA and CDR2 is YSYEKL. V gave up 0 bases and J gave up 5 bases; unmatched junction bases: 5. This sequence joins TRBV4-1 and TRBJ2-2; 8 bases map to TRBD1. The source is a man aged 25 to 45 with COVID-19, enrolled during active disease. Material for sequencing was peripheral blood. The DNA of the CDR3 is TGCGCCAGCAGCCAAGAACCCAGGGGGCGGACCGGGGAGCTGTTTTTT. This encodes CASSQEPRGRTGELFF.